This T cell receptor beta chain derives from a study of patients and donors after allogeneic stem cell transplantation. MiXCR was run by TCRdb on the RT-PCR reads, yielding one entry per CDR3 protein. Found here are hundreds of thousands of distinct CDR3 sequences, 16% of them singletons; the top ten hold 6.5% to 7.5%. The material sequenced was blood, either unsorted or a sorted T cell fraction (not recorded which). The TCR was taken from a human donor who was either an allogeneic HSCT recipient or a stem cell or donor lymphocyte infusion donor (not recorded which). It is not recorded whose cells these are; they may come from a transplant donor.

This CDR3 reads CSVAHTGTGNTIYF. The CDR3, as DNA: TGCAGCGTTGCCCATACGGGGACTGGAAACACCATATATTTT. The chain has TRBV29-1 and TRBJ1-3, with D uncertain. Germline CDR1 reads SQVTM; CDR2 reads ANQGSEA. CDR3 length: 14 amino acids. V was shortened by 4 bases and J by 2 bases, with 12 bases between the two germline ends.